This TCR beta chain was recorded in a study of blood T cell repertoires in COVID-19. Across the whole study: T cells, B-cell-depleted T cells, or PBMCs provided the cDNA or gDNA that served as material.

With 5 bases clipped from V and 7 bases from J, the junction kept 13 bases outside the gene matches. The CDR3 is 17 amino acids. Looked up from germline, CDR1 is LNHDA and CDR2 is SQIVND (reference sequence). Original processing notes: By means of reference gene primer amplification, nucleated cell counts were estimated. Measured with immunoSEQ multiplex PCR; TCRdb has only the in-frame clones, and not every one. From that table come the V and J calls and clone size; the DNA was used to work out D and trimming. The table lists about 240,000 clones, about four fifths of them singletons. Ages ranged from about 18 to 89 years, with residence in about 24 US areas. Within 2 weeks before study entry, exposed participants met a COVID-19 case.

The chain carries TRBV19 and TRBJ1-6; 8 bases line up with TRBD1. The receptor was isolated from a middle-aged woman who had been exposed to COVID-19. The specimen was PBMCs or T cells enriched from blood (not recorded which). The DNA for the CDR3 is TGTGCCAGTAGTCCCCGGACAGGGAGAGTAGGCAATTCACCCCTCCACTTT. Protein: CASSPRTGRVGNSPLHF. The entire variable domain, with the rest obtained from reference TRBV19 and TRBJ1-6, is as follows: DGGITQSPKYLFRKEGQNVTLSCEQNLNHDAMYWYRQDPGQGLRLIYYSQIVNDFQKGDIAEGYSVSREKKESFPLTVTSAQKNPTAFYLCASSPRTGRVGNSPLHFGNGTRLTVT.